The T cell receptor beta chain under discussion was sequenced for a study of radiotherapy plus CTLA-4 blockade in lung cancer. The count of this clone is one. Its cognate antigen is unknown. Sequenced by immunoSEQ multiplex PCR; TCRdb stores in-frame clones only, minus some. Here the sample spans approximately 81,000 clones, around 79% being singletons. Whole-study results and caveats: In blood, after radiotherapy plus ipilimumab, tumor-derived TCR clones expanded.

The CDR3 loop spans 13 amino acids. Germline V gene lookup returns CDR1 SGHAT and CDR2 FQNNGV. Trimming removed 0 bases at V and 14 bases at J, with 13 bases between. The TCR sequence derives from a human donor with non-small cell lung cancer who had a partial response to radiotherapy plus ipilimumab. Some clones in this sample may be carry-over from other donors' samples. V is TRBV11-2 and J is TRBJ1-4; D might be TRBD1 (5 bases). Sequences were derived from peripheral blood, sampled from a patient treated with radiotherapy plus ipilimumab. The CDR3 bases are TGTGCCAGCAGCTTAGATTCAGGGATTGAGCTGTTTTTT. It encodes CASSLDSGIELFF.